This T cell receptor (beta chain) came from a study of blood T cell repertoires in COVID-19. About the study: Donors in the United States, Italy and Spain gave samples during acute or convalescent COVID-19.

Per the study methods: Nucleated cell number was recorded as an estimate derived from reference gene primer amplification. Assay used: immunoSEQ multiplex PCR; TCRdb lists only in-frame clones, some missing. D and trimming come from the DNA, and the V and J calls and clone size come from that table. The sample yields around 460,000 clones, roughly 89% seen once. Concerning this clone: The sample contains more than one DNA sequence encoding this CDR3.

The Seattle patients, enrolled during active infection, were followed longitudinally. V lost 6 bases and J 3 bases, leaving 6 bases between the germline ends. CDR3 length: 12 amino acids. Germline values: CDR1 SEHNR, CDR2 FQNEAQ (reference sequence). The receptor was derived from a man between 18 and 35 years old with COVID-19, enrolled during active disease. Sequencing input: peripheral blood. The chain combines TRBV7-9 with TRBJ1-3; D call uncertain. The DNA for the CDR3 is TGTGCCAGCAGTCCACTTGGAAACACCATATATTTT. Protein product: CASSPLGNTIYF.